A single T cell receptor (beta chain) is shown here with its context. Its antigen is still unknown. Synthesis of TCR cDNA relied on 5'RACE template switching, which attached a universal primer site and UMIs. TCRdb used MiXCR to reprocess the 5' RACE reads, holding one entry per CDR3 protein. The table includes about 350,000 distinct CDR3 sequences, 12% detected once. The source of the sample is a study of T cells after yellow fever vaccination. Whole-study results and caveats: At 95% to 97% for CD4 and approximately 88% for CD8, most primary-vaccination clones showed up again after the booster. The secondary response showed a weaker magnitude and a faster peak, day 5 versus 15. From the bulk population, abundant clonotypes could contaminate and appear within FACS-sorted repertoires.

The CDR3 consists of 16 residues. The ends lost 8 bases at V and 8 bases at J; junction bases unmatched: 17. This clonotype was sampled from a man aged 18 to 30 who received the YFV17D yellow fever vaccine. V usage is TRBV12-3 or TRBV12-4 and J usage is TRBJ2-2, with 7 bases fitting TRBD2. The sample in question was CD4+ T cells sorted from PBMCs, obtained 15 days after the yellow fever booster vaccination. This CDR3 reads CASATWGLREVGELFF. The CDR3 coding sequence is TGTGCCAGCGCAACTTGGGGACTAAGGGAGGTGGGGGAGCTGTTTTTT.